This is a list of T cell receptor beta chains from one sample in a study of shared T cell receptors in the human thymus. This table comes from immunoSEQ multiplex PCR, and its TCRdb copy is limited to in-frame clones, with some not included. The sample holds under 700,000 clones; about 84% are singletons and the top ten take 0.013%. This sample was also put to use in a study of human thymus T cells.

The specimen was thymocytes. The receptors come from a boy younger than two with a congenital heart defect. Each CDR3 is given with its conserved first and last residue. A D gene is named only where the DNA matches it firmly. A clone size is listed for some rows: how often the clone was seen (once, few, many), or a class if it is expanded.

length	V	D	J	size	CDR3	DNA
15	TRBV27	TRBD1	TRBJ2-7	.	CASSRGTGRFYEQYF	TGTGCCAGCAGTCGCGGGACAGGCCGGTTTTACGAGCAGTACTTC
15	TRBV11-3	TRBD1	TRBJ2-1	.	CASNLGTGVHDEQFF	TGTGCCAGCAACCTGGGGACAGGGGTACACGATGAGCAGTTCTTC
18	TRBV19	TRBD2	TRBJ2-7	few	CASSFRTSGTLGAYEQYF	TGTGCCAGTAGTTTCCGGACTAGCGGGACCCTAGGGGCCTACGAGCAGTACTTC
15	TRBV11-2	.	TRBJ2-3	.	CASSSGPLSTDTQYF	TGTGCCAGCAGCTCCGGTCCATTAAGCACAGATACGCAGTATTTT
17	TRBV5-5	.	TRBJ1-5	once	CASSTGGTFPVNQPQHF	TGTGCCAGCAGCACCGGAGGTACGTTTCCGGTCAATCAGCCCCAGCATTTT
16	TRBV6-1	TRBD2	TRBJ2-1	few	CASSESGGRDYNEQFF	TGTGCCAGCAGTGAATCGGGCGGGAGAGACTACAATGAGCAGTTCTTC
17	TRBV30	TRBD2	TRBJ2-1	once	CACHRGLAGYSYNEQFF	TGTGCCTGCCACCGAGGACTAGCGGGATACTCCTACAATGAGCAGTTCTTC
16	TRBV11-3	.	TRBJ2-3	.	CASSPPALPRTDTQYF	TGTGCCAGCAGCCCACCCGCTCTACCCCGCACAGATACGCAGTATTTT
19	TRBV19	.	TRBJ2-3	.	CASSIDAGYGIKSTDTQYF	TGTGCCAGTAGTATAGACGCGGGATATGGCATAAAAAGCACAGATACGCAGTATTTT
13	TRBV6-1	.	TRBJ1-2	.	CASRNRFSGGYTF	TGTGCCAGCAGAAACAGGTTCTCTGGTGGCTACACCTTC
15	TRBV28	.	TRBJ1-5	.	CASSLEGGKNQPQHF	TGTGCCAGCAGTTTGGAAGGGGGTAAGAATCAGCCCCAGCATTTT
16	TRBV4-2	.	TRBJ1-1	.	CASSQGVDSLNTEAFF	TGTGCCAGCAGCCAAGGGGTAGACAGCCTGAACACTGAAGCTTTCTTT
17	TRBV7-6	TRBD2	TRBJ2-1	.	CASSQVGRSLAGNEQFF	TGTGCCAGCAGCCAAGTCGGGAGGTCGCTAGCGGGCAATGAGCAGTTCTTC
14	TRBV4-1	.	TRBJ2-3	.	CASSQALTGYTQYF	TGCGCCAGCAGCCAGGCTCTCACAGGGTACACGCAGTATTTT
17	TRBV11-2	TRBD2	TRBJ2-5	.	CASSLDLASGVKETQYF	TGTGCCAGCAGCTTAGATCTGGCTAGCGGGGTCAAAGAGACCCAGTACTTC
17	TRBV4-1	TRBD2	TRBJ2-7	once	CASSQVTGTSGSKEQYF	TGCGCCAGCAGCCAGGTCACCGGGACTAGCGGGAGCAAAGAGCAGTACTTC